What follows are 8 T cell receptor beta chains derived from one specimen sequenced in a study of blood T cell repertoires in COVID-19 (dated by TCRdb to the early 2020s). Libraries were made using the immunoSEQ multiplex PCR assay. Sourced from immuneACCESS, this table was stored by TCRdb with only in-frame sequences that have V and J called. A share of the clones is absent; for the studies checked, an unresolved V gene accounts for under half, and the remainder has no known explanation. This sample holds tens of thousands of clones; just over 90% were observed only once. Under 2.5% of the sample is in the top ten clones. What was sequenced was peripheral blood. The receptors were gathered from a man in his forties or fifties with active COVID-19.

This rearrangement joins TRBV7-9 to TRBJ1-2; perhaps TRBD1 as D (6 bases). Trimming cost V 5 bases and J 4 bases, with 17 bases left between them. The germline gives CDR1 SEHNR, CDR2 FQNEAQ (reference sequence). This CDR3 region has 15 residues. The CDR3 region has the DNA TGTGCCAGCAGCCCACGTCAGGGGCAGTCCTATGGCTACACCTTC. Amino acid sequence: CASSPRQGQSYGYTF.

This clone was observed a handful of times. Here the CDR3 reads CASQTEYSYNSPLHF. The CDR3 DNA follows: TGTGCCAGCCAAACGGAGTACTCCTATAATTCACCCCTCCACTTT. J is TRBJ1-6 and V is TRBV2, with D uncertain. Germline loops: CDR1 SNHLY, CDR2 FYNNEI. This CDR3 contains 15 residues. Trimming removed 8 bases from V and 0 bases from J, with 11 bases in between.

This rearrangement joins TRBV2 to TRBJ2-3, with 12 bases matching TRBD2. The CDR3 length is 18 residues. Germline lookup yields CDR1 SNHLY and CDR2 FYNNEI. The ends lost 6 bases at V and 0 bases at J; junction bases unmatched: 10. CDR3 coding DNA: TGTGCCAGCAGGGGACTAGCGGGTAGTCAGTGGAGCACAGATACGCAGTATTTT. Residues: CASRGLAGSQWSTDTQYF.

The V gene is TRBV6-5, the J gene TRBJ1-5, with unresolved D. The CDR3 runs 11 residues. V was pared by 5 bases and J by 9 bases, with 8 bases between. Germline V CDR1 and CDR2: MNHEY, SVGAGI. The CDR3 coding sequence is TGTGCCAGCAGTACTACGAGGCCCCAGCATTTT. This translates into CASSTTRPQHF.

This rearrangement joins TRBV6-6 to TRBJ1-6, with D unresolved. The germline V gene has CDR1 MNHNY and CDR2 SVGAGI (reference sequence). This CDR3 is 13 amino acids long. The V gene lost 0 bases and the J gene lost 9 bases, with 6 bases spanning the gap. The CDR3 sequence: CASSYSGASPLHF. The CDR3 DNA reads as TGTGCCAGCAGTTACTCGGGCGCTTCACCCCTCCACTTT.

CDR3 sequence reads: CSVRGFEETQYF. CDR3 DNA: TGCAGCGTTCGGGGGTTTGAGGAGACCCAGTACTTC. J is TRBJ2-5 and V is TRBV29-1; maybe TRBD2 (6 bases). Between the trimmed V and J ends, which lost 5 bases and 5 bases, there was a span of 12 bases. The CDR3 consists of 12 residues. Germline V CDR1 and CDR2: SQVTM, ANQGSEA.

This chain connects TRBV19 to TRBJ1-1; a weak D match, TRBD1 (6 bases). The CDR3 runs 13 residues. Trimming took off 3 bases at V and 4 bases at J, with 9 bases between the two ends. CDR1 is LNHDA and CDR2 is SQIVND in the germline V gene (reference sequence). CDR3 sequence reads: CASSMARGTEAFF. In DNA form, the CDR3 reads TGTGCCAGTAGTATGGCCAGGGGCACTGAAGCTTTCTTT.

The chain joins TRBV6-5 to TRBJ1-2; D uncertain. V was cut by 0 bases and J by 5 bases, with 7 bases left in between. Germline values: CDR1 MNHEY, CDR2 SVGAGI. The CDR3 spans 13 residues. This CDR3 is CASSYSDGYGYTF. For the CDR3, the DNA is TGTGCCAGCAGTTACTCCGACGGGTATGGCTACACCTTC.